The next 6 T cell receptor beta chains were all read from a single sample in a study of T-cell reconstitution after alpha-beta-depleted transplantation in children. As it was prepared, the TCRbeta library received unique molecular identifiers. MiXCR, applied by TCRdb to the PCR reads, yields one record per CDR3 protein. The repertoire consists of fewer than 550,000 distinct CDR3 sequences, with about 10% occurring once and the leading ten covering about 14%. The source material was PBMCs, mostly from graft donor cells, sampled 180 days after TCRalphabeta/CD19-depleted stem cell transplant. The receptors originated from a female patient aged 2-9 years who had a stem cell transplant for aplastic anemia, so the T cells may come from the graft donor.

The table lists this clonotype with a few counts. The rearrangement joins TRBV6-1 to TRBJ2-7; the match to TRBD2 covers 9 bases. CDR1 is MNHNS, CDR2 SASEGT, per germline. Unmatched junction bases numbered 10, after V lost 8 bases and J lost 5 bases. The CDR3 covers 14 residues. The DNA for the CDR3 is TGTGCCAGCTGGCGGAGCGGGAGGTGGAACGAGCAGTACTTC. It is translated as CASWRSGRWNEQYF.

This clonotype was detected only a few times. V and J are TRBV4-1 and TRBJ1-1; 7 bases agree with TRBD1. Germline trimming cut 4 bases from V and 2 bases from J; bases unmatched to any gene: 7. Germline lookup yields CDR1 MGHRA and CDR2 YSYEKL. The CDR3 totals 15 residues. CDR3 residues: CASSPFGTANTEAFF. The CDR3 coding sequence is TGCGCCAGCAGCCCGTTTGGGACAGCTAACACTGAAGCTTTCTTT.

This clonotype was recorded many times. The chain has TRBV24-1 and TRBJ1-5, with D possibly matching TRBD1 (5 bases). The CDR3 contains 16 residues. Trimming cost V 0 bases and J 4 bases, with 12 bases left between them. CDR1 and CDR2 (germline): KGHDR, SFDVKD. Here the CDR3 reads CATSDLQGPPNQPQHF. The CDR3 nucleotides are TGTGCCACCAGTGATTTGCAGGGACCTCCAAATCAGCCCCAGCATTTT.

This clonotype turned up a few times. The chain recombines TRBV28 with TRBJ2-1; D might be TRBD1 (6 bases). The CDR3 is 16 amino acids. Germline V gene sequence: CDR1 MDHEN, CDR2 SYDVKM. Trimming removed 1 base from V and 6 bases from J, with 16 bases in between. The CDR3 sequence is CASSLYGAGARNEQFF. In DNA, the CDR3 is TGTGCCAGCAGTTTATATGGAGCAGGGGCTCGCAATGAGCAGTTCTTC.

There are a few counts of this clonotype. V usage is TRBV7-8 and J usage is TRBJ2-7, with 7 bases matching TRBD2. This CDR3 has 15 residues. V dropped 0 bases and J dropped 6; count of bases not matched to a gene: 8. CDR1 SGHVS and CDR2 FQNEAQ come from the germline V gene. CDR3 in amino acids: CASSLALAGVSEQYF. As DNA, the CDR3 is TGTGCCAGCAGCTTAGCGCTGGCGGGAGTTTCCGAGCAGTACTTC.

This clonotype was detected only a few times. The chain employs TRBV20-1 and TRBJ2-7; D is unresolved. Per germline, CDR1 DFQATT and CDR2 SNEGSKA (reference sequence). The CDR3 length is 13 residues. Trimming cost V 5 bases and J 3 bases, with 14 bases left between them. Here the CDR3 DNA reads TGCAGTGCTCCCCTCCCTTTTGACTACGAGCAGTACTTC. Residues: CSAPLPFDYEQYF.